This T cell receptor (beta chain) was sequenced during a study of blood T cells in healthy people across ages. Overall study context: Roughly one uniquely barcoded beta molecule per two T cells was captured. General study results and limits: Higher diversity, along with more naive CD4+ cells, distinguished long-lived donors from aged donors.

With respect to this clonotype: The antigen remains undetermined.

PCR was performed a second time for about 7 to 12 cycles using a sample-barcoded 5' primer and a J-beta primer mix. TCRdb reanalysed the 5' RACE reads using MiXCR and keeps one entry per CDR3 protein. Of over 1.5 million distinct CDR3 sequences listed, roughly 50% are singletons. Sequencing was done on a sample of blood. This TCR came from a woman aged 40 to 49 in good health.

CDR3 amino acids: CASSQSQGRGTEAFF. CDR3 DNA sequence: TGTGCCAGCAGCCAGTCCCAGGGCAGGGGCACTGAAGCTTTCTTT. The V call is TRBV9, the J call TRBJ1-1, with TRBD1 as a possible D gene (6 bases). Trimming removed 4 bases at V and 4 bases at J, with 17 bases between. This CDR3 comprises 15 residues. Germline V gives CDR1 SGDLS, CDR2 YYNGEE.